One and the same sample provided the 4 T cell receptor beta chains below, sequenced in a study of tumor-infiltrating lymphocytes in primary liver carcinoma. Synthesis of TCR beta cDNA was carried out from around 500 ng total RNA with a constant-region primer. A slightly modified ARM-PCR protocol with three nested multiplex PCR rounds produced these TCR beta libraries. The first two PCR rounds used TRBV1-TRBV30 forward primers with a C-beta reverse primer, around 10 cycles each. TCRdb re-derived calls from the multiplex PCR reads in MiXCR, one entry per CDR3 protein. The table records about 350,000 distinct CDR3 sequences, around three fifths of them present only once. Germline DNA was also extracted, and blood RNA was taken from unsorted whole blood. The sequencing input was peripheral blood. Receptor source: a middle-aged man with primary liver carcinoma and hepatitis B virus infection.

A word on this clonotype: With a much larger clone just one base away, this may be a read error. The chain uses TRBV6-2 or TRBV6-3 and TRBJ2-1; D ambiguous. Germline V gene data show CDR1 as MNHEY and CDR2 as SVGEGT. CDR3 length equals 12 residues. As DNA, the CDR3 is TGTTCCAGCAGAGGACCGACCGGGGAGCAGTTCTTC. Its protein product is CSSRGPTGEQFF.

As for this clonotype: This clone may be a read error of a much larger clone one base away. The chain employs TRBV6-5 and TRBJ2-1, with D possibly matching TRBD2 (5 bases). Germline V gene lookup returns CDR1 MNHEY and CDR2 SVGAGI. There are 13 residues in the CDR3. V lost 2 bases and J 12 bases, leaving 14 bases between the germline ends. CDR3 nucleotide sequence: TGTGCCAGCAGTTACACTAGTTTCTATGTGCAGTTCTTC. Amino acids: CASSYTSFYVQFF.

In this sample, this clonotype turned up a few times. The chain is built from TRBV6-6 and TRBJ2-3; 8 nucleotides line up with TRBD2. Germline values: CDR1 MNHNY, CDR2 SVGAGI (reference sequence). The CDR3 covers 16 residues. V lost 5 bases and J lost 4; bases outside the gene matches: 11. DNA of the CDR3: TGTGCCAGCAGTCGGACTAGCTGGAGGGCCGCAGATACGCAGTATTTT. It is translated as CASSRTSWRAADTQYF.

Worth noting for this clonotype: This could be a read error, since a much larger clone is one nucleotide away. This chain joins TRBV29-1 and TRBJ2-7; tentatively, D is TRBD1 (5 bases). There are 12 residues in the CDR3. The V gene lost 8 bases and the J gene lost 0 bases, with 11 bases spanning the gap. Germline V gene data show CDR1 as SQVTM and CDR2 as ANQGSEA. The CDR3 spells CSTTESSYEQYF. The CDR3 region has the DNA TGCAGCACGACAGAGAGCTCCTACGAGCAGTACTTC.